The clone carrying this T cell receptor beta chain was recorded once. Antigen unknown. Other DNA sequences in this specimen translate into the identical CDR3. The CDR3 loop spans 11 amino acids. CDR1 is SGHAT and CDR2 is FQNNGV in the germline V gene. V lost 2 bases and J 6 bases, leaving 5 bases between the germline ends. Original analysis: ImmunoSEQ supplied junction-only sequences lacking quality scores, so filtering was different. The data were produced by immunoSEQ multiplex PCR, yet TCRdb's version contains in-frame clones alone and is incomplete. V and J calls and clone size follow that table, whereas D and trimming were derived from the DNA. This table holds some 2 million clones, 85% to 95% found once. The data belong to a study of shared clonotypes between healthy human individuals. Points from the study as a whole: Estimated richness values were generally larger in naive subsets than in memory subsets.

The naive CD8 population came from CD45RO-negative cells selected for CCR7, without terminally differentiated effector memory CD45RA+ cells. The clonotype was recovered from a young man in good health. Sequenced sample: naive CD8+ T cells sorted from blood. The rearrangement joins TRBV11-2 to TRBJ2-7; D is uncertain. CDR3 loop: CASSLSGEQYF. CDR3 bases: TGTGCCAGCAGCTTATCCGGCGAGCAGTACTTC.